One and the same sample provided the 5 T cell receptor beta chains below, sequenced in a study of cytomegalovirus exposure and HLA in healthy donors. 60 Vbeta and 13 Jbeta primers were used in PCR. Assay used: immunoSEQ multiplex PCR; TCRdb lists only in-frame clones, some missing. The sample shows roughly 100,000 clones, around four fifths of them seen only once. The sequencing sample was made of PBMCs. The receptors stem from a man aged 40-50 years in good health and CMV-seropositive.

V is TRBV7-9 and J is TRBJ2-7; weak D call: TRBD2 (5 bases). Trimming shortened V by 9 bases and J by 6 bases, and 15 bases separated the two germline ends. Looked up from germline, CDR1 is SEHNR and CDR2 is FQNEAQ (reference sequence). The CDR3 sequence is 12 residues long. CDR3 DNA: TGTGCCAGTGGCGGAGGTCAAAGCGAGCAGTACTTC. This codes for CASGGGQSEQYF.

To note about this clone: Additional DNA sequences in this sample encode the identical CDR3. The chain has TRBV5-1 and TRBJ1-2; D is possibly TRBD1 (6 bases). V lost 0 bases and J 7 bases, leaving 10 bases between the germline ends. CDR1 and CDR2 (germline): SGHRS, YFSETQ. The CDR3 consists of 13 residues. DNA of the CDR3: TGCGCCAGCAGCTTGGGGGGGGGCTCTGGCTACACCTTC. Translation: CASSLGGGSGYTF. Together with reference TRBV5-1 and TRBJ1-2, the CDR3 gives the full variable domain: KAGVTQTPRYLIKTRGQQVTLSCSPISGHRSVSWYQQTPGQGLQFLFEYFSETQRNKGNFPGRFSGRQFSNSRSEMNVSTLELGDSALYLCASSLGGGSGYTFGSGTRLTVV.

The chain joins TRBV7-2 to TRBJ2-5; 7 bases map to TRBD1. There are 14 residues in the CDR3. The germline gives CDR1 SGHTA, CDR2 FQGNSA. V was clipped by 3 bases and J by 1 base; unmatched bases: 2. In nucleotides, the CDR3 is TGTGCCAGCAGCTTGGGACAGCTCCAAGAGACCCAGTACTTC. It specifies CASSLGQLQETQYF. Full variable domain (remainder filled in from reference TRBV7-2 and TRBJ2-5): GAGVSQSPSNKVTEKGKDVELRCDPISGHTALYWYRQSLGQGLEFLIYFQGNSAPDKSGLPSDRFSAERTGGSVSTLTIQRTQQEDSAVYLCASSLGQLQETQYFGPGTRLLVL.

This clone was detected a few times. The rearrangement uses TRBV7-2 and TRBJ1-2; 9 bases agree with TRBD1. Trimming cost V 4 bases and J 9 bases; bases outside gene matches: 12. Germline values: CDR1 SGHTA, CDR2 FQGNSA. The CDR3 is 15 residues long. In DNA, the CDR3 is TGTGCCAGCAGCTCTACCGGGACAGGGTATATGAGCTACACCTTC. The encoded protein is CASSSTGTGYMSYTF.

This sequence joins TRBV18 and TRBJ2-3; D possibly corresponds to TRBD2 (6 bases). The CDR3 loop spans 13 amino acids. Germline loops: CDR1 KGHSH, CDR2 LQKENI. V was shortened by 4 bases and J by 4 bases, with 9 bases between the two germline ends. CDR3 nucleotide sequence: TGTGCCAGCTCACTTCCGGGGGCAGATACGCAGTATTTT. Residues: CASSLPGADTQYF.